The 5 T cell receptor beta chains listed next were all sequenced from one sample in a study of blood T cells in healthy people across ages. Primers used in a second PCR of about 6 to 11 cycles were a sample-barcoded 5' primer and a J-beta primer mix. TCRdb called the 5' RACE reads again in MiXCR, with one record for every CDR3 protein. The sample consists of some 1,800,000 distinct CDR3 sequences, 39% of them appearing once. The specimen was blood. These receptors originate from a human donor in good health.

V is TRBV5-1 and J is TRBJ2-4; no reliable D call. The DNA end is a closer match to TRBJ2-7, so the J assignment may be wrong. This CDR3 has 14 amino acids. Germline loops: CDR1 SGHRS, CDR2 YFSETQ. The CDR3 is CASSLGIGYYEQYF. The CDR3 DNA is TGCGCCAGCAGCTTGGGTATAGGCTACTACGAGCAGTACTTC.

This clonotype has a handful of counts. The chain recombines TRBV6-6 with TRBJ2-1; tentatively, D is TRBD1 (7 bases). Deletions cut 9 bases from V and 8 bases from J, with 14 bases between. The CDR3 contains 12 residues. Germline assignment: CDR1 MNHNY and CDR2 SVGAGI (reference sequence). The CDR3 protein is CASRQGGHEQFF. CDR3 nucleotides: TGTGCCAGTCGACAGGGAGGCCATGAGCAGTTCTTC.

This clonotype came up a few times. The genes are TRBV5-6 and TRBJ1-2; D might be TRBD1 (5 bases). The germline V gene has CDR1 SGHDT and CDR2 YYEEEE. The CDR3 has 14 amino acids. Trimming shortened V by 3 bases and J by 0 bases, and 9 bases separated the two germline ends. This CDR3 is CASSSRGTNYGYTF. CDR3 nucleotide sequence: TGTGCCAGCAGCTCGCGGGGGACTAACTATGGCTACACCTTC.

A note on this clonotype: A read error may be the cause here, since a much bigger clone is one base away. The V call is TRBV5-5, the J call TRBJ2-3; D unclear. CDR3 size: 15 residues. CDR1 and CDR2 (germline): SGHKS, YYEKEE (reference sequence). Here the CDR3 DNA reads TGTGCCAGCAGCCCCCCTCGGATGAGCACAGATACGCGGTATTTT. Translating it yields CASSPPRMSTDTRYF.

This clonotype was counted only a few times. V usage is TRBV12-3 or TRBV12-4 and J usage is TRBJ2-1, with D possibly matching TRBD2 (6 bases). The germline V and J ends were trimmed by 5 bases and 7 bases, with 12 bases remaining between them. The CDR3 runs 13 residues. CDR3 DNA: TGTGCCAGCAGTCGGGTCCGGGGGAATGAGCAGTTCTTC. Translation: CASSRVRGNEQFF.